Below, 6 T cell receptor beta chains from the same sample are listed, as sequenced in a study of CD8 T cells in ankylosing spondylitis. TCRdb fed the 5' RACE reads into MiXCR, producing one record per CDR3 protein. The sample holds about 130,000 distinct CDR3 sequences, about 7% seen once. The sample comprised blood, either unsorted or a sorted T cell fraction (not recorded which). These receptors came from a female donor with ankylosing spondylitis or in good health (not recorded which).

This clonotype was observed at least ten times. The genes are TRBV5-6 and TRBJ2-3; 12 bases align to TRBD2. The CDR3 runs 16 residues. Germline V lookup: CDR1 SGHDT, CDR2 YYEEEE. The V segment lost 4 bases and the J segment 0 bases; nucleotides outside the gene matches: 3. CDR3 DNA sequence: TGTGCCAGCAGCAAGGGACTAGCGGGTAGCACAGATACGCAGTATTTT. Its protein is CASSKGLAGSTDTQYF.

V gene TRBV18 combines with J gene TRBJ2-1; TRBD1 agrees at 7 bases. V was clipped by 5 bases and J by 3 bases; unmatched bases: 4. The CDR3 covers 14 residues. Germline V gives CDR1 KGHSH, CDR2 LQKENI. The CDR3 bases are TGTGCCAGCTCAAGACAGGGCTTCTACAATGAGCAGTTCTTC. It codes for CASSRQGFYNEQFF.

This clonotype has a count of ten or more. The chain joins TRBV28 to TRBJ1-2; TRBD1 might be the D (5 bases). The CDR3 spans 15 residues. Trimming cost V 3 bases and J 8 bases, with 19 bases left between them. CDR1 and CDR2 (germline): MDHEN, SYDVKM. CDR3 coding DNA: TGTGCCAGCAGTTTCCTTAACCCGGGGGAAAGCGGCTACACCTTC. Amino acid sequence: CASSFLNPGESGYTF.

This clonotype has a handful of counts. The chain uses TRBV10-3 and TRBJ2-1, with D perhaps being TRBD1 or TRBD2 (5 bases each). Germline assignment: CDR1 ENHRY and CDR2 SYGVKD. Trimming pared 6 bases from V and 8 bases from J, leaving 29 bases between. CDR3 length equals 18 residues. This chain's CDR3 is CAISRTSGTPGLRDEQFF. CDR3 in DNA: TGTGCCATCAGCAGAACCTCCGGGACCCCCGGTCTTAGGGATGAGCAGTTCTTC.

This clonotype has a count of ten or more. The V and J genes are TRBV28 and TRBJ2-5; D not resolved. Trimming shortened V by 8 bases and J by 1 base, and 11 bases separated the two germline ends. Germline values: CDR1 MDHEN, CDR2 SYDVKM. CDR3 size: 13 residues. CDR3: CASGTDTQETQYF. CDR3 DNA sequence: TGTGCCAGCGGCACCGACACCCAAGAGACCCAGTACTTC.

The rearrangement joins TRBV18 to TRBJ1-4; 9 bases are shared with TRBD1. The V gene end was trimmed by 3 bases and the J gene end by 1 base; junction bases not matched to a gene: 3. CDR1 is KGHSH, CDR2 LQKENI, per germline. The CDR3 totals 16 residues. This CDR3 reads CASSPTGGGTNEKLFF. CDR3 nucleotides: TGTGCCAGCTCACCGACAGGGGGAGGAACTAATGAAAAACTGTTTTTT. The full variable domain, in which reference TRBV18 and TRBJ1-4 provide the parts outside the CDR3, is NAGVMQNPRHLVRRRGQEARLRCSPMKGHSHVYWYRQLPEEGLKFMVYLQKENIIDESGMPKERFSAEFPKEGPSILRIQQVVRGDSAAYFCASSPTGGGTNEKLFFGSGTQLSVL.